Presented here are 7 T cell receptor beta chains from one specimen sequenced in a study of T-cell memory formation after mild COVID-19. Each CDR3 protein is one row after TCRdb ran MiXCR on the 5' RACE reads. Of roughly 160,000 distinct CDR3 sequences listed, 11% are singletons. What was sequenced was PBMCs or a T cell subset sorted from them (not recorded which). The receptors were gathered from a man in his late teens or twenties who had mild COVID-19 (a few samples of this study predate the infection). Cell type and time point are not known.

The chain uses TRBV4-1 and TRBJ1-1, with D possibly matching TRBD1 (6 bases). Trimming took off 2 bases at V and 11 bases at J, with 15 bases between the two ends. The CDR3 covers 13 residues. The germline V gene has CDR1 MGHRA and CDR2 YSYEKL. The CDR3 sequence: CASSQSDDRRAFF. The CDR3, as DNA: TGCGCCAGCAGCCAATCGGACGACAGGCGGGCTTTCTTT.

In its sample, this clonotype was seen a few times. At one end the junction does not follow the germline gene, possibly because of a read error. The chain has TRBV7-9 and TRBJ1-5, with TRBD1 as a possible D gene (5 bases). This CDR3 comprises 13 residues. Germline CDR1 SEHNR, CDR2 FQNEAQ (reference sequence). The CDR3 is CASRFDSSQPQHF. CDR3 sequence (DNA): TGTGCCAGCAGGTTCGACAGCAGTCAGCCCCAGCATTTT.

This clonotype has a handful of counts. The genes are TRBV12-3 or TRBV12-4 and TRBJ1-3; TRBD1 might be the D (6 bases). With 7 bases removed from V and 2 bases from J, the gap between germline ends came to 12 bases. The CDR3 runs to 14 residues. The CDR3 nucleotides read TGTGCCAGCATCAAGGGGGGGACTGGAAACACCATATATTTT. Translating gives CASIKGGTGNTIYF.

This clonotype was counted only a few times. The genes are TRBV9 and TRBJ2-3; possible D gene TRBD1, 6 bases. CDR1 is SGDLS and CDR2 is YYNGEE in the germline V gene. With 1 base removed from V and 1 base from J, the gap between germline ends came to 7 bases. CDR3 length: 14 amino acids. The DNA for the CDR3 is TGTGCCAGCAGCGTATCAGGGGGCACAGATACGCAGTATTTT. This codes for CASSVSGGTDTQYF.

This clonotype was found many times. This chain uses TRBV7-6 with TRBJ2-1; weak D call: TRBD2 (6 bases). Per germline, CDR1 SGHVS and CDR2 FNYEAQ. Deletions cut 3 bases from V and 1 base from J, with 7 bases between. CDR3 length: 14 amino acids. The CDR3 spells CASSLEGSYNEQFF. The CDR3 DNA reads as TGTGCCAGCAGCTTGGAGGGTTCCTACAATGAGCAGTTCTTC.

This clonotype has just a few counts. The chain carries TRBV7-2 and TRBJ2-7; the D call may be TRBD1 or TRBD2 (5 bases each). This CDR3 is built from 13 residues. V was shortened by 1 base and J by 6 bases, with 10 bases between the two germline ends. CDR1 and CDR2 (germline): SGHTA, FQGNSA. This chain's CDR3 is CASSLVGRGEQYV. CDR3 DNA sequence: TGTGCCAGCAGCTTAGTGGGACGGGGCGAGCAGTACGTC.

There are many counts of this clonotype. The chain is built from TRBV4-1 and TRBJ2-3, with 7 bases fitting TRBD2. V shed 0 bases, J shed 0 bases, and the junction held 3 bases outside the gene matches. The CDR3 spans 16 residues. The germline CDR1 and CDR2 sequences are MGHRA and YSYEKL. The CDR3 spells CASSQEAGPSTDTQYF. In DNA, the CDR3 is TGCGCCAGCAGCCAAGAAGCGGGGCCCAGCACAGATACGCAGTATTTT.